This TCR beta chain emerged from a study of blood T cell repertoires in COVID-19. Background on the study: Samples representing acute and convalescent COVID-19 were sourced from the United States, Italy and Spain. Sources were T cells, B-cell-depleted T cells, or PBMCs; the material itself was cDNA or gDNA.

The CDR3 spans 14 residues. Germline V CDR1 and CDR2: SGHTA, FQGNSA. V gave up 6 bases and J gave up 6 bases; unmatched junction bases: 6. Original processing notes: The assay estimated nucleated cells by amplifying reference gene primers. Clones were sequenced by immunoSEQ multiplex PCR, and TCRdb holds only the in-frame ones, with some missing. That table gives V, J and clone size, and the DNA gave D and trimming. The table records 230,000 or so clones, roughly 80% of them present only once. This sequence joins TRBV7-2 and TRBJ2-3; 10 nucleotides match TRBD2. The sequence was collected from a human donor in a cohort sampled during active COVID-19. Specimen: peripheral blood. As DNA, the CDR3 is TGTGCCAGCAGGCTAGCGGGAGTAGCTGATACGCAGTATTTT. Encoded protein: CASRLAGVADTQYF.